Below, one T cell receptor (beta chain) is given with its context. Its antigen remains unknown. The sorting of PBMCs gave CD4+ and CD8+ T cells. This record comes from a study of CD8+ T cells in alopecia areata. Study-wide results and caveats: In patients, TCRs were shared less clearly than in mice, and HLA may possibly be involved. Alopecia totalis/universalis scalp especially showed more expanded CD8+ clones than normal scalp.

Reverse transcribed after extraction, RNA yielded cDNA as the sequencing template. The assay was immunoSEQ multiplex PCR, and TCRdb's table has in-frame clones only and misses some. The data contain approximately 150,000 clones, 55% of them seen just once; the ten biggest clones take up about 4.4%. The clonotype originates from a human donor in good health. What was sequenced was CD4+ T cells sorted from blood.

The CDR3 loop is CAWGEGNEKLFF. In DNA, the CDR3 is TGTGCCTGGGGAGAGGGAAATGAAAAACTGTTTTTT. The chain has TRBV30 and TRBJ1-4; no firm D call. There are 12 residues in the CDR3. Germline-derived CDR1 and CDR2 are GTSNPN and SVGIG (reference sequence). The germline V and J ends were trimmed by 5 bases and 5 bases, with 9 bases remaining between them.